The 19 T cell receptor beta chains below were found in one sample sequenced in a study of T cell changes during pregnancy in multiple sclerosis. Produced via immunoSEQ multiplex PCR; TCRdb's table is partial and in-frame only. The data show 70,000 or so clones, about nine tenths seen once. Sequencing was performed on peripheral blood, taken in the third trimester of pregnancy. The receptors originated from a female donor with multiple sclerosis, enrolled in a pregnancy study.

This rearrangement joins TRBV7-9 to TRBJ2-5, with 11 bases that match TRBD2. The CDR3 is 16 residues long. J gave up 1 base and V 5 bases, and 6 bases lay outside the gene matches. Germline CDR1 SEHNR, CDR2 FQNEAQ (reference sequence). DNA for the CDR3: TGTGCCAGCAGCCTCTTAGCGGGGGGGCCCCAAGAGACCCAGTACTTC. As protein: CASSLLAGGPQETQYF.

The rearrangement joins TRBV21-1 to TRBJ1-6. TRBV21-1 constitutes a pseudogene. The CDR3 is 14 residues long. The CDR3 protein is CASSGARGRCSLHF. CDR3 bases: TGTGCCAGCTCCGGGGCCCGGGGGAGGTGTTCCCTCCACTTT.

The chain is built from TRBV11-3 and TRBJ2-3, with 7 nucleotides matching TRBD2. The CDR3 has 14 residues. CDR1 SGHNT and CDR2 YENEEA come from the germline V gene. J lost 6 bases, V lost 4 bases, and 7 bases had no gene match. The CDR3 is CASSSGLVADTQYF. Here the CDR3 DNA reads TGTGCCAGCAGCTCAGGACTAGTCGCGGATACGCAGTATTTT.

A remark on this clone: One end of the junction is discordant with germline, which a read error may explain. The chain has TRBV5-5 and TRBJ2-7; D perhaps matches TRBD1 (6 bases). The CDR3 has 13 residues. In germline, CDR1 is SGHKS, CDR2 YYEKEE (reference sequence). The CDR3 coding sequence is TGTGCCAGCAGTTTGGACAGAGCCTACGAGCAGTACTTC. Translation: CASSLDRAYEQYF.

The chain joins TRBV2 to TRBJ2-5; 10 nucleotides line up with TRBD2. This CDR3 has 14 amino acids. Germline CDR1 and CDR2: SNHLY and FYNNEI. V gave up 5 bases and J gave up 5 bases; unmatched junction bases: 5. This CDR3 reads CASSISGGGETQYF. As DNA, the CDR3 is TGTGCCAGCAGTATCAGCGGGGGGGGCGAGACCCAGTACTTC.

The V and J genes are TRBV30 and TRBJ2-7; the match to TRBD2 covers 8 bases. The CDR3 spans 13 residues. CDR1 GTSNPN and CDR2 SVGIG come from the germline V gene (reference sequence). V was pared by 2 bases and J by 2 bases, with 2 bases of the junction left unmatched. The CDR3 spells CAWSRGGPYEQYF. CDR3 bases: TGTGCCTGGAGTCGGGGGGGACCCTACGAGCAGTACTTC.

The chain combines TRBV28 with TRBJ2-1, with a tentative D call TRBD1 (7 bases). The CDR3 runs to 15 residues. In germline, CDR1 is MDHEN, CDR2 SYDVKM. Between the trimmed V and J ends, which lost 5 bases and 0 bases, there was a span of 11 bases. The CDR3 loop reads CASSPRGASYNEQFF. CDR3 in DNA: TGTGCCAGCAGTCCCAGGGGGGCCTCCTACAATGAGCAGTTCTTC.

The chain joins TRBV28 to TRBJ1-5; a possible D gene is TRBD1 (5 bases). The CDR3 is made up of 14 amino acids. Germline CDR1 MDHEN, CDR2 SYDVKM. V was cut by 2 bases and J by 9 bases, with 14 bases left in between. The chain's CDR3 is CASSLPQGSMPQHF. The CDR3 DNA sequence: TGTGCCAGCAGTTTACCGCAGGGAAGTATGCCCCAGCATTTT.

This clone was found once. This chain uses TRBV4-3 with TRBJ1-6; possible D gene TRBD1, 6 bases. Per the germline V gene, CDR1 is LGHNA and CDR2 is YSLEER. Trimming took 4 bases from V and 6 from J, leaving 16 bases between them. The CDR3 consists of 16 residues. CDR3 nucleotide sequence: TGCGCCAGCAGCCGAATCACCGGGACACCTAATTCACCCCTCCACTTT. Its protein product is CASSRITGTPNSPLHF.

This clone was detected only a few times. The chain joins TRBV18 to TRBJ1-6; 8 positions match TRBD1. The CDR3 is 14 amino acids. Germline lookup yields CDR1 KGHSH and CDR2 LQKENI. Unmatched junction bases numbered 3, after V lost 2 bases and J lost 9 bases. CDR3 in amino acids: CASSPEGQGSPLHF. The CDR3 DNA sequence: TGTGCCAGCTCACCAGAAGGACAGGGTTCACCCCTCCACTTT.

This clone was recorded only once. This chain connects TRBV4-3 to TRBJ2-1; 8 nucleotides agree with TRBD2. Trimming took 0 bases from V and 4 from J; bases not matched to a gene: 5. This CDR3 has 16 amino acids. Per the germline V gene, CDR1 is LGHNA and CDR2 is YSLEER. The CDR3 DNA reads as TGCGCCAGCAGCCAAGATTACGGGGGGGGATACAATGAGCAGTTCTTC. It is translated as CASSQDYGGGYNEQFF.

The chain links TRBV7-9 to TRBJ1-4; possibly TRBD1 for D (5 bases). The germline V and J ends were trimmed by 6 bases and 10 bases, with 12 bases remaining between them. The CDR3 is made up of 12 amino acids. Germline V gene data show CDR1 as SEHNR and CDR2 as FQNEAQ (reference sequence). This CDR3 is CASRQDGGKLFF. In nucleotides, the CDR3 is TGTGCCAGCAGACAGGACGGCGGAAAACTGTTTTTT.

This chain connects TRBV11-3 to TRBJ1-2, with 10 bases identical to TRBD1. The CDR3 spans 15 residues. The germline CDR1 and CDR2 sequences are SGHNT and YENEEA. Losses at the gene ends were 11 bases for V and 3 bases for J; bases not matched to a gene: 12. The CDR3 loop is CAGRRNDRGHYGYTF. CDR3 sequence (DNA): TGTGCCGGAAGACGAAACGACAGGGGGCACTATGGCTACACCTTC.

On this clone itself: The junction and the germline gene differ at one end; a read error may be behind it. The chain carries TRBV6-1 and TRBJ2-7; 9 nucleotides line up with TRBD1. The CDR3 loop spans 13 amino acids. Germline V lookup: CDR1 MNHNS, CDR2 SASEGT. CDR3 sequence (DNA): TGTGCCAGCAGTGAAGCTTCGGGGGACAGGGCCCTCTTC. Its translation is CASSEASGDRALF.

The chain is built from TRBV5-5 and TRBJ2-7; 9 positions match TRBD1. The V gene's germline CDR1 is SGHKS and CDR2 YYEKEE (reference sequence). The CDR3 has 15 amino acids. After removal of 5 bases from V and 3 bases from J, the junction contained 9 bases not matched to a gene. The CDR3 coding sequence is TGTGCCAGCAGGAGCGGACAGGGGAGGAACTACGAGCAGTACTTC. As protein: CASRSGQGRNYEQYF.

The chain has TRBV9 and TRBJ1-4, with D perhaps TRBD1 (5 bases). Germline CDR1 SGDLS, CDR2 YYNGEE. V lost 4 bases, J lost 7 bases, and 20 bases lay in between. This CDR3 has 16 amino acids. The CDR3 coding sequence is TGTGCCAGCAGCTCGTACCCCAGGGAGGCTAGTGAAAAACTGTTTTTT. It is translated as CASSSYPREASEKLFF.

A remark on this clone: Other DNA sequences from this sample encode an identical CDR3 as well. V gene TRBV30 combines with J gene TRBJ1-1; D unclear. Per the germline V gene, CDR1 is GTSNPN and CDR2 is SVGIG (reference sequence). V gave up 0 bases and J gave up 1 base, with 6 bases separating them. There are 13 residues in the CDR3. The CDR3: CAWSVSRNTEAFF. CDR3 in DNA: TGTGCCTGGAGTGTATCCAGGAACACTGAAGCTTTCTTT.

The chain uses TRBV10-2 and TRBJ2-2, with D tentatively TRBD1 (6 bases). The V gene lost 3 bases and the J gene lost 1 base, with 9 bases spanning the gap. Germline V lookup: CDR1 WSHSY, CDR2 SAAADI. The CDR3 extends over 15 amino acids. The CDR3 is CASSEPGQNTGELFF. For the CDR3, the DNA is TGCGCCAGCAGTGAACCGGGACAGAACACCGGGGAGCTGTTTTTT.

V is TRBV15 and J is TRBJ2-7; D possibly corresponds to TRBD1 (6 bases). Germline V lookup: CDR1 LNHNV, CDR2 YYDKDF (reference sequence). V shed 8 bases and J shed 5 bases, with 19 bases lying between them. This CDR3 spans 14 amino acids. DNA of the CDR3: TGTGCCACCCGGATGACAGGAAAAGTCCACGAGCAGTACTTC. Translation gives CATRMTGKVHEQYF.